The 21 T cell receptor beta chains below come from one sample, sequenced in a study of CD8+CD57+ T cells in acquired aplastic anemia. The TCR beta profiling, which covered VDJ combination and CDR3 sequence, was carried out using genomic DNA as the template. Each CDR3 protein is one row after TCRdb ran MiXCR on the reads. There are over 35,000 distinct CDR3 sequences in the sample; approximately 67% occur only once, and 20% to 30% lies in the top ten. Sequencing was performed on sorted CD4+, CD8+, or CD8+CD57+ T cells (not recorded which) from PBMCs. The receptors come from a human donor in good health, serving as a control.

This clonotype was counted a single time. V and J are TRBV9 and TRBJ1-2; perhaps TRBD1 as D (5 bases). V was shortened by 0 bases and J by 2 bases, with 8 bases between the two germline ends. CDR1 is SGDLS, CDR2 YYNGEE, per germline. The CDR3 extends over 14 amino acids. The CDR3 reads CASSVGGTNYGYTF. CDR3 coding DNA: TGTGCCAGCAGCGTAGGGGGCACCAACTATGGCTACACCTTC.

The rearrangement joins TRBV7-2 to TRBJ1-2; possibly TRBD1 for D (5 bases). Germline V lookup: CDR1 SGHTA, CDR2 FQGNSA. This CDR3 is built from 14 residues. V lost 0 bases, J lost 4 bases, and 9 bases lay in between. CDR3 sequence (DNA): TGTGCCAGCAGCTTAGCGGAGACAGCCTATGGCTACACCTTC. It translates to CASSLAETAYGYTF.

The chain couples TRBV9 to TRBJ1-6; no firm D call. The CDR3 is 16 residues long. V lost 3 bases and J lost 7, with 17 bases in between. Germline values: CDR1 SGDLS, CDR2 YYNGEE. The CDR3 region has the DNA TGTGCCAGCAGCGGTTCTGGTCGGACCCAAAATTCACCCCTCCACTTT. Protein sequence: CASSGSGRTQNSPLHF.

This clonotype appeared a few times. The chain combines TRBV19 with TRBJ2-7; TRBD1 might be the D (6 bases). The V gene's germline CDR1 is LNHDA and CDR2 SQIVND (reference sequence). V was cut by 3 bases and J by 9 bases, with 15 bases left in between. The CDR3 contains 13 residues. The CDR3 DNA reads as TGTGCCAGTAGTATTAAACAGGGCTACAGGCAGTACTTC. Its translation is CASSIKQGYRQYF.

This rearrangement joins TRBV29-1 to TRBJ2-7; 9 bases fit TRBD1. This CDR3 comprises 14 residues. Germline lookup yields CDR1 SQVTM and CDR2 ANQGSEA. V shed 3 bases, J shed 5 bases, and the junction held 8 bases outside the gene matches. This CDR3 is CSVELPGQGNEQYF. CDR3 DNA sequence: TGCAGCGTTGAGCTACCGGGACAGGGCAACGAGCAGTACTTC.

Worth noting for this clonotype: A read error is possible here, since a much larger clone lies one base away. The V gene is TRBV28, the J gene TRBJ2-6, with a possible D match to TRBD2 (6 bases). Germline CDR1 MDHEN, CDR2 SYDVKM. This CDR3 is built from 19 residues. The DNA for the CDR3 is TGTGCCAGCAGTTTAGCCGGGACTCAGGGTCTGGGTGGGGCCAACGTCCCGACTTTC. This gives the protein CASSLAGTQGLGGANVPTF.

This clonotype has a handful of counts. V gene TRBV2 combines with J gene TRBJ2-1; 8 nucleotides align to TRBD2. Unmatched junction bases numbered 7, after V lost 9 bases and J lost 3 bases. The CDR3 has 14 residues. Germline V gene sequence: CDR1 SNHLY, CDR2 FYNNEI. CDR3 nucleotide sequence: TGTGCCAGTGGCAGGACTAGCTTCTACAATGAGCAGTTCTTC. Amino acids: CASGRTSFYNEQFF.

In this sample, this clonotype turned up a few times. The rearrangement uses TRBV24-1 and TRBJ1-2; D unresolved. Per germline, CDR1 KGHDR and CDR2 SFDVKD. This CDR3 is built from 11 residues. Trimming pared 4 bases from V and 8 bases from J, leaving 7 bases between. CDR3 sequence (DNA): TGTGCCACCAGTGACCCAGTAGGCTACACCTTC. This translates into CATSDPVGYTF.

This clonotype was seen a single time. V usage is TRBV9 and J usage is TRBJ2-7; weak D call: TRBD1 (5 bases). The V end was cut by 0 bases, the J end by 6 bases, with 10 bases between. CDR1 is SGDLS, CDR2 YYNGEE, per germline. The CDR3 totals 13 residues. The CDR3 loop reads CASSVARTLEQYF. CDR3 coding DNA: TGTGCCAGCAGCGTAGCGCGGACACTCGAGCAGTACTTC.

The chain couples TRBV24-1 to TRBJ1-2; D unclear. This CDR3 has 13 residues. The V end lost 3 bases, the J end lost 13 bases, and 17 bases lay between the germline ends. CDR1 is KGHDR and CDR2 is SFDVKD in the germline V gene. DNA for the CDR3: TGTGCCACCAGTGATCCTGGTGCTCGGGAGTCCACCTTC. It yields the protein CATSDPGARESTF.

There are a few counts of this clonotype. The chain has TRBV24-1 and TRBJ2-1; TRBD2 matches 8 bases. Germline CDR1 reads KGHDR; CDR2 reads SFDVKD. V shed 1 base and J 7 bases; nucleotides not matched to a gene: 2. The CDR3 has 14 residues. The CDR3: CATSDLGTRNEQFF. The DNA for the CDR3 is TGTGCCACCAGTGATTTAGGGACTAGAAATGAGCAGTTCTTC.

The chain employs TRBV7-3 and TRBJ2-2; no firm D call. This CDR3 contains 13 residues. Trimming pared 8 bases from V and 2 bases from J, leaving 9 bases between. Germline values: CDR1 SGHTA, CDR2 FQGTGA. DNA for the CDR3: TGTGCCAGCGCCCGGGTAAACACCGGGGAGCTGTTTTTT. It codes for CASARVNTGELFF.

V usage is TRBV4-2 and J usage is TRBJ1-5; D is possibly TRBD1 (5 bases). Germline V lookup: CDR1 LGHNA, CDR2 YNFKEQ. This CDR3 has 15 residues. With 0 bases removed from V and 6 bases from J, the gap between germline ends came to 12 bases. CDR3: CASSQEGTAGQPQHF. Written as DNA, the CDR3 is TGTGCCAGCAGCCAAGAAGGGACGGCTGGTCAGCCCCAGCATTTT.

The chain joins TRBV2 to TRBJ2-1, with 10 bases identical to TRBD2. This CDR3 region has 15 residues. Germline V lookup: CDR1 SNHLY, CDR2 FYNNEI. V gave up 7 bases and J gave up 0 bases; unmatched junction bases: 3. DNA of the CDR3: TGTGCCAGCACCAGGACTAGCGGCTCCTACAATGAGCAGTTCTTC. It translates to CASTRTSGSYNEQFF.

The chain has TRBV20-1 and TRBJ2-3; 8 bases are a match to TRBD1. This CDR3 region has 16 residues. The V gene's germline CDR1 is DFQATT and CDR2 SNEGSKA (reference sequence). The V gene end was trimmed by 0 bases and the J gene end by 3 bases; junction bases not matched to a gene: 8. The CDR3 sequence is CSARDGETGETDTQYF. The CDR3 bases are TGCAGTGCTAGAGATGGAGAGACAGGGGAAACAGATACGCAGTATTTT.

Notes on this clonotype: The junction departs from germline at one end; a sequencing error may be responsible. V usage is TRBV6-1 and J usage is TRBJ2-1; no definite D call. This CDR3 contains 10 residues. Germline CDR1 reads MNHNS; CDR2 reads SASEGT. DNA for the CDR3: TGTGCCAGCGGCTGCAATGAGCAGTCCTTC. Protein: CASGCNEQSF.

A few counts support this clonotype. The chain employs TRBV10-3 and TRBJ1-4; tentative D call: TRBD1 (5 bases). CDR1 is ENHRY and CDR2 is SYGVKD in the germline V gene. V gave up 6 bases and J gave up 8 bases, with 13 bases separating them. The CDR3 is 13 amino acids. This chain's CDR3 is CAIRGGAGEKLFF. Written as DNA, the CDR3 is TGTGCCATCAGAGGAGGGGCGGGGGAAAAACTGTTTTTT.

This sequence joins TRBV7-4 and TRBJ2-3; D may be TRBD2 (5 bases). The CDR3 has 16 residues. V was trimmed by 5 bases and J by 1 base, leaving 16 bases between them. Germline V CDR1 and CDR2: SGHVT, SQSDAQ. The CDR3 nucleotides are TGTGCCAGCAGCCCCGGACTCAATTCTGGCACAGATACGCAGTATTTT. Translating it yields CASSPGLNSGTDTQYF. The complete variable domain, with remaining parts taken from reference TRBV7-4 and TRBJ2-3, reads GAGVSQSPRYKVAKRGRDVALRCDSISGHVTLYWYRQTLGQGSEVLTYSQSDAQRDKSGRPSGRFSAERPERSVSTLKIQRTEQGDSAVYLCASSPGLNSGTDTQYFGPGTRLTVL.

The chain uses TRBV7-2 and TRBJ2-1; D uncertain. Trimming pared 7 bases from V and 9 bases from J, leaving 16 bases between. Germline CDR1 reads SGHTA; CDR2 reads FQGNSA. The CDR3 is 13 residues long. The CDR3 bases are TGTGCCAGCACCTTCCCCCGTGGTGGTGAGCAGTTCTTC. It yields the protein CASTFPRGGEQFF.

This clonotype was counted only a few times. V gene TRBV2 combines with J gene TRBJ2-7, with D tentatively TRBD2 (6 bases). This CDR3 comprises 12 residues. V lost 10 bases and J 6 bases, leaving 16 bases between the germline ends. Per the germline V gene, CDR1 is SNHLY and CDR2 is FYNNEI. The CDR3 loop is CATTYRGLEQYF. Written as DNA, the CDR3 is TGTGCCACCACGTACCGGGGACTCGAGCAGTACTTC.

This clonotype was picked up a small number of times. The rearrangement links TRBV19 to TRBJ2-7; D uncertain. Germline V CDR1 and CDR2: LNHDA, SQIVND (reference sequence). The CDR3 is made up of 14 amino acids. V lost 1 base, J lost 0 bases, and 7 bases lay in between. The CDR3 DNA reads TGTGCCAGTAGTATAGTCGGATTCTCCTACGAGCAGTACTTC. Amino acid sequence: CASSIVGFSYEQYF.